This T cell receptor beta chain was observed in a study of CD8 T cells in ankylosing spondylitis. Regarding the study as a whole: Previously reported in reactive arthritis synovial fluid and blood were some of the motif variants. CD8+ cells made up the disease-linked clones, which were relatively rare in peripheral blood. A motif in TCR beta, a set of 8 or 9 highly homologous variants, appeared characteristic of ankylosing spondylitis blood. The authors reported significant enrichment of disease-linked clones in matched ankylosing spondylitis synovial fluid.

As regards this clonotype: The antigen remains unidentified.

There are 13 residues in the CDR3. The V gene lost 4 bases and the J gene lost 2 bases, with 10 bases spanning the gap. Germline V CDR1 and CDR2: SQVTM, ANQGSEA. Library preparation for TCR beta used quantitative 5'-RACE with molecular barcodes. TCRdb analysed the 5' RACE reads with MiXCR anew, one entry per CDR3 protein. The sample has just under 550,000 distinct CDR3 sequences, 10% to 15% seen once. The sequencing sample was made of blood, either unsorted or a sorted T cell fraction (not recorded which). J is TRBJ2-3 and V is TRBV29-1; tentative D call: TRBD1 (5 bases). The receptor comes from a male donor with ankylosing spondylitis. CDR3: CSVGGRATDTQYF. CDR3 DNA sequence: TGCAGCGTTGGGGGCAGAGCCACAGATACGCAGTATTTT.